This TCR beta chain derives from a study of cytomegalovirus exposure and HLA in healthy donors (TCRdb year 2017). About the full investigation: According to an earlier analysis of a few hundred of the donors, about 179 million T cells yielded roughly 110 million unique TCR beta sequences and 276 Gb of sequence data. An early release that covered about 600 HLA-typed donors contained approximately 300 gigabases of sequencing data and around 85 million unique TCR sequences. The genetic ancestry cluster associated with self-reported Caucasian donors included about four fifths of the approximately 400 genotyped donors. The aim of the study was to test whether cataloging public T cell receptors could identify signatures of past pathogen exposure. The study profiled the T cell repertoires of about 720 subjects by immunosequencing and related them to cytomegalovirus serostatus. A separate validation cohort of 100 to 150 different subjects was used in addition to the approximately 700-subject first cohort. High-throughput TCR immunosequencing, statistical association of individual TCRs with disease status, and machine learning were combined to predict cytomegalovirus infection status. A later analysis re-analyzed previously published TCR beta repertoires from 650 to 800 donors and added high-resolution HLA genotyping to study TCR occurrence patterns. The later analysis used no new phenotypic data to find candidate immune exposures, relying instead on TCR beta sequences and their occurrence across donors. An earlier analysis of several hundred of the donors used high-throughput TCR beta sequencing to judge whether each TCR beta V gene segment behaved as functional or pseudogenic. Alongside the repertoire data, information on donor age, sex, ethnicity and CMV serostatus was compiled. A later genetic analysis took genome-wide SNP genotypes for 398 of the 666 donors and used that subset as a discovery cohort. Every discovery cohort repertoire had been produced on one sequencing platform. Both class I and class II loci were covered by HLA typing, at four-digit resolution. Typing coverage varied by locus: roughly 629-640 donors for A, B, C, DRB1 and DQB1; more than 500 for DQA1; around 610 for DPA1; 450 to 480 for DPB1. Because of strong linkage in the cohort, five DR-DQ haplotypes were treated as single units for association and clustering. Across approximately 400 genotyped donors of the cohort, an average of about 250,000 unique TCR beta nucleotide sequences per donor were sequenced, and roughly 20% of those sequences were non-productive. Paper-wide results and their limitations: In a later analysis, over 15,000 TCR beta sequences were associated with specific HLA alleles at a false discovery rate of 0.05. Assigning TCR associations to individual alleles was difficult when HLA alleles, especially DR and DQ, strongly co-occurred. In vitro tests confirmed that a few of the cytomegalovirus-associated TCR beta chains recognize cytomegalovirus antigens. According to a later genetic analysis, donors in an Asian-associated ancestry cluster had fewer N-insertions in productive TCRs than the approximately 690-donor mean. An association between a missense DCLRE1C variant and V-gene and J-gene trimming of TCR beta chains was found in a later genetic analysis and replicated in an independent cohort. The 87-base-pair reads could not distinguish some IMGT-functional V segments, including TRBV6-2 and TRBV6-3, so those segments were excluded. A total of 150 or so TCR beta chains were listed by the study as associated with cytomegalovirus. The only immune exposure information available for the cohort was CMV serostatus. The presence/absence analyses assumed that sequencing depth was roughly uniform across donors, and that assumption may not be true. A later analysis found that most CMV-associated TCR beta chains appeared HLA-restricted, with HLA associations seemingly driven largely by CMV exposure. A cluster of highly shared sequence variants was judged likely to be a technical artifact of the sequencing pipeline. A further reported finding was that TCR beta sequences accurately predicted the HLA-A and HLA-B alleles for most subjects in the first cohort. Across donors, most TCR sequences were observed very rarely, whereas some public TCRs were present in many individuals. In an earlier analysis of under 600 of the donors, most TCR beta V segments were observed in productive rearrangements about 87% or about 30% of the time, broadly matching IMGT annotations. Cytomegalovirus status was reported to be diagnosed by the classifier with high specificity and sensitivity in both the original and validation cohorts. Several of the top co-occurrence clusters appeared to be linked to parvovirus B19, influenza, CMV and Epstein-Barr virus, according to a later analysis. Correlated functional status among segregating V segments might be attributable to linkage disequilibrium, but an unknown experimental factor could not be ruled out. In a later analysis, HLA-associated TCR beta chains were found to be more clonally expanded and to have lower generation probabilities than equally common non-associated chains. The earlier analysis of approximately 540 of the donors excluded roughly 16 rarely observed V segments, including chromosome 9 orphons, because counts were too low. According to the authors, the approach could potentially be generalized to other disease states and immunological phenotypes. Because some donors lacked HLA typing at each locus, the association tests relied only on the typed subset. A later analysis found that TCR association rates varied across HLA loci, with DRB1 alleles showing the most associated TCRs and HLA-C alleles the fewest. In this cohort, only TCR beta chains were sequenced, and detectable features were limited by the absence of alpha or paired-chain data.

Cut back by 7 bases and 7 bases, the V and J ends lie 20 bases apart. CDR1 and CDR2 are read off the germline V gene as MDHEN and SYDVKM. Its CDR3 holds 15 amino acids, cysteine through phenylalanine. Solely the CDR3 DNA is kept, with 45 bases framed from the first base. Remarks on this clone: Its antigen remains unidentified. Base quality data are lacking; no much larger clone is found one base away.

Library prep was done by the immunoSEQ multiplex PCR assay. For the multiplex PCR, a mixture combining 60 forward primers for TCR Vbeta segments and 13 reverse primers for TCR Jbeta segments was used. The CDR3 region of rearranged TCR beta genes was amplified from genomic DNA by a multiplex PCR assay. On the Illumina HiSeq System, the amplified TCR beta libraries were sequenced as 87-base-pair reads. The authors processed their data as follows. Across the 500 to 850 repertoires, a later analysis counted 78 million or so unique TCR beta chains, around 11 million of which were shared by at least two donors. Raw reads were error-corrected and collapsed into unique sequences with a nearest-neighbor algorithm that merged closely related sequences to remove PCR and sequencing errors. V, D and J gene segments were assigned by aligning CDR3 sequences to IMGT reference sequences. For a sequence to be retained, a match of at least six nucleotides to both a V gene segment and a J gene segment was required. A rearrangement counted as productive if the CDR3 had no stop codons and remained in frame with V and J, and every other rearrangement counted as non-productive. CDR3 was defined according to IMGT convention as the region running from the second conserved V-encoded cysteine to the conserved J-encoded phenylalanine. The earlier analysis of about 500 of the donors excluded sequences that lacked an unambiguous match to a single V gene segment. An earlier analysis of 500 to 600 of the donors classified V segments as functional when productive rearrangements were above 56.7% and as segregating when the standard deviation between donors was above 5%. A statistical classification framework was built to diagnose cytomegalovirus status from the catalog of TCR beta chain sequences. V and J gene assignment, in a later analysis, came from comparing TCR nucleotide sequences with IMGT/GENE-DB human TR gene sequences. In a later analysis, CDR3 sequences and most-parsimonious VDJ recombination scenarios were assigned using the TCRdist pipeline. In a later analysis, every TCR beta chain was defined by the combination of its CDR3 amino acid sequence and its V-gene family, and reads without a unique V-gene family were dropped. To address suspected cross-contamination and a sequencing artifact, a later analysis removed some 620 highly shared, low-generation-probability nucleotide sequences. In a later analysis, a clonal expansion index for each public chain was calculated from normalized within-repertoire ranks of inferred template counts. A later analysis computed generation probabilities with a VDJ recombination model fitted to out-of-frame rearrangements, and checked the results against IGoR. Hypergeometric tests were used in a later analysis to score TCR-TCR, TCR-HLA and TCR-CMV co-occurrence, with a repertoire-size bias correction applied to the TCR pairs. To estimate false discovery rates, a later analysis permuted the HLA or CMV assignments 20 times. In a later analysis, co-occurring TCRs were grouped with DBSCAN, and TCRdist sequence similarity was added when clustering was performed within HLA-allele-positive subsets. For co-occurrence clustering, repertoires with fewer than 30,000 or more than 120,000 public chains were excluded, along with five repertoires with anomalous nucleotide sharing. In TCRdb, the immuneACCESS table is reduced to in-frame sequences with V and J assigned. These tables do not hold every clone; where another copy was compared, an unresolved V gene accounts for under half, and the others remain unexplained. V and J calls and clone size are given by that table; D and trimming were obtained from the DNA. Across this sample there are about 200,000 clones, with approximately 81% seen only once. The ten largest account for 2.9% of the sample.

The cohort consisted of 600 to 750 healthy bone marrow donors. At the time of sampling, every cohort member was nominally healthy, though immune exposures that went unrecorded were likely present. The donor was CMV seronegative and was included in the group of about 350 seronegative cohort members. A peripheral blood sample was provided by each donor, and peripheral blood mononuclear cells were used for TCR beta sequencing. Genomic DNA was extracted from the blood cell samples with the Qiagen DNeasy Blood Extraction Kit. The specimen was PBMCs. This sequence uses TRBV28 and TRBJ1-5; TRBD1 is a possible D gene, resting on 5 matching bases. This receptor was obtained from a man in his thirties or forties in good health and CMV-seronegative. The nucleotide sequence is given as TGTGCCAGCATCCAAGGTGGGGCAGGGAACCAGCCCCAGCATTTT. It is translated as CASIQGGAGNQPQHF.